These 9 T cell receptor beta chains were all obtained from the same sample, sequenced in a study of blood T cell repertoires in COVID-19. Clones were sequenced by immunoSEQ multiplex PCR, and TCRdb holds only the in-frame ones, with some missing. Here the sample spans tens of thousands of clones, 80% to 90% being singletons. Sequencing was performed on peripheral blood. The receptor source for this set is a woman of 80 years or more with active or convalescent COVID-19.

The CDR3 reads CASSVGMGPQETQYF. CDR3 bases: TGTGCCAGCAGCGTGGGAATGGGGCCACAAGAGACCCAGTACTTC. The chain is built from TRBV7-7 and TRBJ2-5; the D gene is possibly TRBD1 (5 bases). The CDR3 consists of 15 residues. V lost 5 bases and J 2 bases, leaving 15 bases between the germline ends. In germline, CDR1 is SSHAT, CDR2 FNYEAQ (reference sequence).

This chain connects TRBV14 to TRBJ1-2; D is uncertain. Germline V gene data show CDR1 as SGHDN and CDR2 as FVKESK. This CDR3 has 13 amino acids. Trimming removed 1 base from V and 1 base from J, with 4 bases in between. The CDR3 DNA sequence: TGTGCCAGCAGCCAAGTTAATAACTATGGCTACACCTTC. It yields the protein CASSQVNNYGYTF.

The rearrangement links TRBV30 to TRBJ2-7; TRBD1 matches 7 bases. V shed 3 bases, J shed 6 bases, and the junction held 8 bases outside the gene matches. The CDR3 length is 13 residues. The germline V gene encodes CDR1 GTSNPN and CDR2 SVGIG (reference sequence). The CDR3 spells CAWSRGQGVEQYF. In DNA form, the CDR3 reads TGTGCCTGGAGCCGGGGTCAGGGGGTCGAGCAGTACTTC.

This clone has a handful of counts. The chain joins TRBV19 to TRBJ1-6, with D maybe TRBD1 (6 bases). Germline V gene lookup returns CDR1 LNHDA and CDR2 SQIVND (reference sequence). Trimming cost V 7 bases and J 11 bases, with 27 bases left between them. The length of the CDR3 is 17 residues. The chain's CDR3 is CASNIGPGTPPGPPLHF. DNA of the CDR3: TGTGCCAGTAACATCGGACCCGGGACACCGCCGGGGCCACCCCTCCACTTT.

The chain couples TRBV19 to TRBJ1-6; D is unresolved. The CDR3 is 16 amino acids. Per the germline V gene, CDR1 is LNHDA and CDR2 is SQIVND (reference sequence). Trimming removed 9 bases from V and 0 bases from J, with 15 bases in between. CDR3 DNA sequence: TGTGCCAGCAGACGGACTGCCAGCTCCTATAATTCACCCCTCCACTTT. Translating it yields CASRRTASSYNSPLHF.

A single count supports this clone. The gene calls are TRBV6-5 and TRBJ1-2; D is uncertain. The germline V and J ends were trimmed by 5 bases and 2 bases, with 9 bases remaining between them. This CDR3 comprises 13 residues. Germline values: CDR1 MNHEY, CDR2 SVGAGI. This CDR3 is CASSILPNYGYTF. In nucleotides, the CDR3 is TGTGCCAGCAGTATCCTTCCGAACTATGGCTACACCTTC.

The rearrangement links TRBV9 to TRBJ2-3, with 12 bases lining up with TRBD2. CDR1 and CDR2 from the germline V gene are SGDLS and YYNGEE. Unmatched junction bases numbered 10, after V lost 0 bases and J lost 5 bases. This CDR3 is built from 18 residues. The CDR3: CASSVARRTSGAEDTQYF. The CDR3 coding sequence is TGTGCCAGCAGCGTAGCCCGGCGGACTAGCGGGGCGGAAGATACGCAGTATTTT.

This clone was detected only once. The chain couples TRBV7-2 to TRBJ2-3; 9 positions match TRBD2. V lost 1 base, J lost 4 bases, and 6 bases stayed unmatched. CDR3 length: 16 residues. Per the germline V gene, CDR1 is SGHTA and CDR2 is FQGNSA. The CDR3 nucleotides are TGTGCCAGCAGCTTAGGCCTAGCGGGGAAAGCAGATACGCAGTATTTT. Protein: CASSLGLAGKADTQYF.

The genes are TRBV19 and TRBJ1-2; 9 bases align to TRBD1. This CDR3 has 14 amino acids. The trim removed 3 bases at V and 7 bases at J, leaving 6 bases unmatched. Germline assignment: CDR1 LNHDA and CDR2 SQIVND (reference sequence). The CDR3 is CASSIGTGIGGYTF. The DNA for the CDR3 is TGTGCCAGTAGTATTGGGACAGGGATAGGTGGCTACACCTTC.